These 13 T cell receptor beta chains were all obtained from the same sample, sequenced in a study of shared clonotypes between healthy human individuals. Some clones are missing from TCRdb's copy, which holds only in-frame ones; the method was immunoSEQ multiplex PCR. The data contain 2,500,000 or so clones, 80% to 95% of them seen just once; the ten biggest clones take up 0.37%. The sample comprised naive CD4+ T cells from PBMCs. Subset indicated: CD45RA+ positively selected. The source of these receptors is a man aged 18 to 29 in good health. Some clones in this sample may be carry-over from other donors' samples.

Of note for this clone: Distinct nucleotide sequences in the sample also encode this CDR3. The chain has TRBV27 and TRBJ1-1; D remains ambiguous. The CDR3 consists of 12 residues. V was clipped by 6 bases and J by 4 bases, with 9 bases between them. Germline assignment: CDR1 MNHEY and CDR2 SMNVEV (reference sequence). The CDR3 here is CASSSLSTEAFF. As DNA, the CDR3 is TGTGCCAGCAGCTCCCTGAGCACTGAAGCTTTCTTT.

The chain has TRBV28 and TRBJ2-7; D call uncertain. V lost 9 bases, J lost 4 bases, and 13 bases lay in between. The CDR3 loop spans 12 amino acids. Germline V gene lookup returns CDR1 MDHEN and CDR2 SYDVKM. The CDR3 sequence: CASQTELYEQYF. Written as DNA, the CDR3 is TGTGCCAGTCAAACAGAGCTATACGAGCAGTACTTC. The whole variable domain, remainder taken from reference TRBV28 and TRBJ2-7, is DVKVTQSSRYLVKRTGEKVFLECVQDMDHENMFWYRQDPGLGLRLIYFSYDVKMKEKGDIPEGYSVSREKKERFSLILESASTNQTSMYLCASQTELYEQYFGPGTRLTVT.

The chain combines TRBV11-3 with TRBJ2-1; D is ambiguous. CDR1 and CDR2 from the germline V gene are SGHNT and YENEEA. This CDR3 spans 13 amino acids. The V end lost 1 base, the J end lost 7 bases, and 8 bases lay between the germline ends. CDR3 protein: CASSLAPRNEQFF. CDR3 sequence (DNA): TGTGCCAGCAGCTTAGCCCCCCGGAATGAGCAGTTCTTC.

In this sample, this clone turned up once. The chain has TRBV28 and TRBJ2-7, with D possibly called TRBD1 or TRBD2 (5 bases each). The CDR3 spans 12 residues. The germline V and J ends were trimmed by 7 bases and 6 bases, with 13 bases remaining between them. Germline CDR1 and CDR2: MDHEN and SYDVKM. CDR3 nucleotides: TGTGCCAGCACCGCCTCGGGGCGCGAGCAGTACTTC. Translation gives CASTASGREQYF.

The genes are TRBV30 and TRBJ1-1; D is perhaps TRBD1 (6 bases). CDR3 size: 15 residues. Germline values: CDR1 GTSNPN, CDR2 SVGIG (reference sequence). Trimming pared 0 bases from V and 1 base from J, leaving 12 bases between. The CDR3 loop reads CAWSVMGGQNTEAFF. For the CDR3, the DNA is TGTGCCTGGAGTGTAATGGGGGGCCAGAACACTGAAGCTTTCTTT.

V usage is TRBV19 and J usage is TRBJ2-3, with D uncertain. With 8 bases removed from V and 6 bases from J, the gap between germline ends came to 6 bases. The germline gives CDR1 LNHDA, CDR2 SQIVND (reference sequence). The length of the CDR3 is 10 residues. CDR3: CASGVDTQYF. The CDR3 region has the DNA TGTGCCAGTGGGGTTGATACGCAGTATTTT.

This clone has a handful of counts. The same CDR3 arises from other DNA sequences in this sample as well. This CDR3 is CAISEGTEAFF. As DNA, the CDR3 is TGTGCCATCAGTGAGGGCACTGAAGCTTTCTTT. The chain joins TRBV10-3 to TRBJ1-1; D gene ambiguous. Trimming removed 2 bases at V and 4 bases at J, with 2 bases between. Germline V gene lookup returns CDR1 ENHRY and CDR2 SYGVKD. The CDR3 is 11 amino acids.

The rearrangement joins TRBV25-1 to TRBJ2-7; 7 nucleotides agree with TRBD2. V lost 3 bases and J lost 1; bases outside the gene matches: 6. The CDR3 is 15 amino acids. Looked up from germline, CDR1 is MGHDK and CDR2 is SYGVNS. The CDR3 region has the DNA TGTGCCAGCAGTGATAAGGGGAGGGGATCCTACGAGCAGTACTTC. It is translated as CASSDKGRGSYEQYF.

This clone showed up just a few times. V gene TRBV28 combines with J gene TRBJ1-1; weak D call: TRBD1 (5 bases). Per the germline V gene, CDR1 is MDHEN and CDR2 is SYDVKM. The CDR3 totals 12 residues. V shed 7 bases and J shed 4 bases, with 10 bases lying between them. In nucleotides, the CDR3 is TGTGCCAGCAAACCGGGGCCCACTGAAGCTTTCTTT. It translates to CASKPGPTEAFF.

This rearrangement joins TRBV5-1 to TRBJ2-5; D possibly corresponds to TRBD2 (7 bases). There are 16 residues in the CDR3. The V gene lost 2 bases and the J gene lost 5 bases, with 19 bases spanning the gap. Germline V gives CDR1 SGHRS, CDR2 YFSETQ. The CDR3 sequence: CASSLPPRGAGETQYF. CDR3 bases: TGCGCCAGCAGCTTACCCCCCCGGGGGGCAGGCGAGACCCAGTACTTC.

The chain carries TRBV25-1 and TRBJ1-1, with a tentative D call TRBD1 (6 bases). V was shortened by 6 bases and J by 0 bases, with 11 bases between the two germline ends. The CDR3 loop spans 14 amino acids. CDR1 and CDR2 (germline): MGHDK, SYGVNS. The CDR3 nucleotides read TGTGCCAGCAGCCGCGGGACATTGAACACTGAAGCTTTCTTT. Amino acids: CASSRGTLNTEAFF.

The V call is TRBV5-1, the J call TRBJ1-1, with TRBD1 as a possible D gene (5 bases). The germline V gene has CDR1 SGHRS and CDR2 YFSETQ. Between the trimmed V and J ends, which lost 1 base and 4 bases, there was a span of 14 bases. CDR3 length equals 15 residues. The CDR3 DNA reads TGCGCCAGCAGCTTGTCTGGCAGGGTTGGCACTGAAGCTTTCTTT. It specifies CASSLSGRVGTEAFF.

The J gene is TRBJ1-1, the V gene TRBV2; D gene uncertain. The CDR3 totals 12 residues. CDR1 is SNHLY and CDR2 is FYNNEI in the germline V gene. Trimming shortened V by 7 bases and J by 3 bases, and 9 bases separated the two germline ends. The CDR3 protein is CASTREHTEAFF. Here the CDR3 DNA reads TGTGCCAGCACCCGAGAACACACTGAAGCTTTCTTT.